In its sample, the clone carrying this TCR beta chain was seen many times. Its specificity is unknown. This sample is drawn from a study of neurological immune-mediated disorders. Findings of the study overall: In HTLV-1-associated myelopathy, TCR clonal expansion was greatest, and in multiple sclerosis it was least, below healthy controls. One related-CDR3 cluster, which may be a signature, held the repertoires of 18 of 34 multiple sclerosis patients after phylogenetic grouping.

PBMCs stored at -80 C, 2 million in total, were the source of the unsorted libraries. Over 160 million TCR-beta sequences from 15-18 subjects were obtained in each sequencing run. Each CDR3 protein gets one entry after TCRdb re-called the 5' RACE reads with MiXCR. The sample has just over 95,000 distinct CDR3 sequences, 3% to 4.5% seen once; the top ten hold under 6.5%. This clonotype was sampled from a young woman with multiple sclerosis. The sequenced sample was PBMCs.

CDR3: CASTSATGGLTEAFF. The CDR3, as DNA: TGCGCCAGCACCTCCGCGACAGGGGGCCTCACTGAAGCTTTCTTT. J is TRBJ1-1 and V is TRBV5-1; 10 bases are shared with TRBD1. Germline V gene lookup returns CDR1 SGHRS and CDR2 YFSETQ. The CDR3 has 15 amino acids. After removal of 6 bases from V and 4 bases from J, the junction contained 9 bases not matched to a gene.